Listed below are T cell receptor beta chains from one sample, sequenced in a study of blood T cell repertoires in COVID-19. The table came from immunoSEQ multiplex PCR; TCRdb's copy has only in-frame clones and leaves some out. The repertoire holds 90,000 to 120,000 clones, with roughly 90% as singletons. Sequenced material: peripheral blood. The receptors were gathered from a man aged 35-49 years with active or convalescent COVID-19. CDR3s include the opening cysteine and the closing phenylalanine or tryptophan. A D gene is named only where the DNA matches it firmly. Expanded clones get a size class; other rows say once, few or many, or leave the size out.

clone_size,d_call,j_call,v_call,cdr3_nt,cdr3_aa
few,NA,TRBJ1-2,TRBV5-6,TGTGCCAGCAGCTTACCGGACAGCCAGGGCTATGGCTACACCTTC,CASSLPDSQGYGYTF
few,NA,TRBJ1-1,TRBV6-5,TGTGCCAGCAGTTACAGGGAGGAGAACACTGAAGCTTTCTTT,CASSYREENTEAFF
NA,TRBD1,TRBJ2-5,TRBV27,TGTGCCAGCAGCAAAGGGACAGGGAGACAAGAGACCCAGTACTTC,CASSKGTGRQETQYF
NA,TRBD1,TRBJ1-2,TRBV7-9,TGTGCCAGCCGAAAACCGGGACAGGATAACTATGGCTACACCTTC,CASRKPGQDNYGYTF
few,NA,TRBJ2-7,TRBV5-1,TGCGCCAGCAGCTTGTGGGCTAGCGAAGGCGAGCAGTACTTC,CASSLWASEGEQYF
NA,TRBD1,TRBJ2-2,TRBV25-1,TGTGCCAGCAGTGGAGGGACAGCGAACACCGGGGAGCTGTTTTTT,CASSGGTANTGELFF
NA,TRBD1,TRBJ1-5,TRBV19,TGTGCCAGCCAACCCGGGACAGTTAGCAATCAGCCCCAGCATTTT,CASQPGTVSNQPQHF
NA,NA,TRBJ1-2,TRBV5-1,TGCGCCAGCAGCTTGGATGCACAGGGAATAGGCTACACCTTC,CASSLDAQGIGYTF
NA,NA,TRBJ1-6,TRBV28,TGTGCCAGCAAAGGGGGAATTAATAATTCACCCCTCCACTTT,CASKGGINNSPLHF
NA,TRBD1,TRBJ2-5,TRBV5-4,TGTGCCAGCAGCGTGGGACAGGGGAGAGAGACCCAGTACTTC,CASSVGQGRETQYF
NA,TRBD1,TRBJ1-2,TRBV7-3,TGTGCCAGCAGCTCCCAAGGGGGCGATGGCTACACCTTC,CASSSQGGDGYTF
once,TRBD1,TRBJ2-4,TRBV28,TGTGCCAGCAGTTTATGGGGGACAGGGAGAAACATTCAGTACTTC,CASSLWGTGRNIQYF
NA,TRBD1,TRBJ1-6,TRBV5-4,TGTGCCAGCAGCCCGGGACAGGCTAATTCACCCCTCCACTTT,CASSPGQANSPLHF
NA,NA,TRBJ2-5,TRBV5-1,TGCGCCAGCAGCTTTTCAGGGGTAGGACAGGAGACCCAGTACTTC,CASSFSGVGQETQYF
NA,NA,TRBJ2-3,TRBV5-1,TGCGCCAGCAGCGCGGACTTTACTAGCACAGATACGCAGTATTTT,CASSADFTSTDTQYF
NA,NA,TRBJ2-1,TRBV3-1/TRBV3-2,TGTGCCAGCAGCCGCAACTTCTTTGAGCAGTTCTTC,CASSRNFFEQFF
NA,NA,TRBJ1-6,TRBV5-6,TGTGCCAGCAGCAGCGGACAGCTCTATTCACCCCTCCACTTT,CASSSGQLYSPLHF
NA,NA,TRBJ1-1,TRBV19,TGTGCCAGTAGTATCGTCGGTGGGGGCAGAGGGAACACTGAAGCTTTCTTT,CASSIVGGGRGNTEAFF
few,NA,TRBJ1-3,TRBV10-3,TGTGCCATCAGCGAGGGGCGGGCGGGTGGAAACACCATATATTTT,CAISEGRAGGNTIYF
NA,TRBD1,TRBJ2-7,TRBV18,TGTGCCAGCTCACCTAGCCCCGGGACAGCCTCCTACGAGCAGTACTTC,CASSPSPGTASYEQYF
once,NA,TRBJ1-1,TRBV28,TGTGCCAGCAGACCCTTTAAGTTGACAGGAGCGAACACTGAAGCTTTCTTT,CASRPFKLTGANTEAFF
few,NA,TRBJ1-4,TRBV7-9,TGTGCCAGCAGCTCCAGGGTCAGTGAAAAACTGTTTTTT,CASSSRVSEKLFF
NA,NA,TRBJ1-5,TRBV19,TGTGCCAGTAGTATAGGAACAGGGTCAGCCCAGCCCCAGCATTTT,CASSIGTGSAQPQHF
NA,TRBD1,TRBJ1-5,TRBV4-2,TGTGCCAGCAGCCAAGTTCCCGGGACAGGGTCAGTAAATCAGCCCCAGCATTTT,CASSQVPGTGSVNQPQHF
few,NA,TRBJ1-2,TRBV28,TGTGCCAGCAGTTGGTTAGACTATGGCTACACCTTC,CASSWLDYGYTF
NA,NA,TRBJ1-5,TRBV19,TGTGCCAGTAGTACCTCGGGGGGCAATCAGCCCCAGCATTTT,CASSTSGGNQPQHF
NA,NA,TRBJ2-3,TRBV27,TGTGCCAGCAAAAGGCCAGGGGTGGAAGATACGCAGTATTTT,CASKRPGVEDTQYF